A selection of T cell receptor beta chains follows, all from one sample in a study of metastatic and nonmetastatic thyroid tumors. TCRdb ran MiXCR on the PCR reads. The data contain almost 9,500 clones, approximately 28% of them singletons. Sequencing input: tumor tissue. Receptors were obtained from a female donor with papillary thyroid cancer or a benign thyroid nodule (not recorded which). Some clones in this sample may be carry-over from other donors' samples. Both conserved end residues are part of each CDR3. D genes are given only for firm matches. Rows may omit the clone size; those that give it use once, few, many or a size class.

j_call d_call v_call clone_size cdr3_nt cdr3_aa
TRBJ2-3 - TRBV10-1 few TGCGCCAGCAGTGAGTTTGCAGATACGCAGTATTTT CASSEFADTQYF
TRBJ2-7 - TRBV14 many TGTGCCAGCAGCCAATTTTTTGGCGCTACCTACGAGCAGTACTTC CASSQFFGATYEQYF
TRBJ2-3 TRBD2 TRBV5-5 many TGTGCCAGCAGTTTTACTAGCGCCTCCCCTGATACGCAGTATTTT CASSFTSASPDTQYF
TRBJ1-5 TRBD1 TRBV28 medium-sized TGTGCCAGCAGTTCCTCCGGGACAGGGTCTCAGCCCCAGCATTTT CASSSSGTGSQPQHF
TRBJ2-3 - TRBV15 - TGTGCCACCAGCAGATATCGAGCGCGTGGCGATACGCATTATTTT CATSRYRARGDTHYF
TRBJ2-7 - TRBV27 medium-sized TGTGCCAGCAGTTTAAAGCTTTCCTACGAGCAGTACTTC CASSLKLSYEQYF
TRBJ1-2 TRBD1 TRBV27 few TGTGCCAGCAGTCCGGGACAGCGAACCCTTAAGCCCTTTAACTATGGCTACACCTTC CASSPGQRTLKPFNYGYTF
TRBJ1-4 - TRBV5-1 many TGCGCCAGCAGCCTCTGGTCGATTGCAACTAATGAAAAACTGTTTTTT CASSLWSIATNEKLFF
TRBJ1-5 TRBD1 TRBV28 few TGTGCCAGCAAACAAGACAGGGGGGGGAATCAGCCCCAGCATTTT CASKQDRGGNQPQHF
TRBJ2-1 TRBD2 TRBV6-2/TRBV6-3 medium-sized TGTGCCAGCAGAAGACTAGCGGGAGGACAAAACAATGAGCAGTTCTTC CASRRLAGGQNNEQFF
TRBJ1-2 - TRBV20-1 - TGCAGTGCTAAAGTCGAAGGCGTCAGGGGTGGTTACACCTTC CSAKVEGVRGGYTF
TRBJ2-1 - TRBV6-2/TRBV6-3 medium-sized TGTGCCAGCAGTTATCGATTTGAGGCTAAATTCATGCGTGAGCAGTTCTTC CASSYRFEAKFMREQFF
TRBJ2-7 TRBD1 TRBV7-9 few TGTGCCATCAGCCCCGGAGACAGGGCCCACGAACAGTACTTC CAISPGDRAHEQYF
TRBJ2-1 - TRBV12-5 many TGTGCTAGTGGTTTGGGTTCTAGGTACAATGAGCAGTTCTTC CASGLGSRYNEQFF
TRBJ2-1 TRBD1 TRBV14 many TGTGCCAGCAGCCGGACAGGGACCTACAATGAGCAGTTCTTC CASSRTGTYNEQFF
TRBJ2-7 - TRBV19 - TGTGCCAGTAGTAGGCCGGGGGAATACGAGCAGTACTTC CASSRPGEYEQYF
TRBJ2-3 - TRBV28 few TGTGCCAGCAGTCACCCAGAGCGGCTAACAGATACGCAGTATTTT CASSHPERLTDTQYF
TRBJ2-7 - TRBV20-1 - TGCAGTGCTAGAGATCTCGAGCGGGTTAGCTACGAGCAGTACTTC CSARDLERVSYEQYF
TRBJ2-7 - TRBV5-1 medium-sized TGCGCCAGCAGCCTGGGGACCTCGGGGGAGCAGTACTTC CASSLGTSGEQYF
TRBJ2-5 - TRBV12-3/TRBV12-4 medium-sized TGTGCCAGCAGCCTAACGGTGGAGACCCAGTACTTC CASSLTVETQYF
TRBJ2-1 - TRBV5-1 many TGCGCCAGCAGCTTCGCTTGGCCATTCTTCGGAGAATCCTACAATGAGCAGTTCTTC CASSFAWPFFGESYNEQFF
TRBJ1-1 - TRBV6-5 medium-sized TGTGCCAGCAGTTACTCTTGGAGGGTTGCTGAAGCTTTCTTT CASSYSWRVAEAFF
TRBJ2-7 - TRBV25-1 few TGTGCCAGCAGTTATGGGGCGACCTACGAGCAGTACTTC CASSYGATYEQYF
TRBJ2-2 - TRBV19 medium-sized TGTGCCAGTAGTATAGACGCGGGGGCATGGAGGGAGCTGTTTTTT CASSIDAGAWRELFF
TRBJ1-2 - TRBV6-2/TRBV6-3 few TGTGCCAGCAGCCCCCCCCCGGACGCGTGGTGGGGGGGCTACACCTTC CASSPPPDAWWGGYTF
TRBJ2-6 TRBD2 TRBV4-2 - TGTGCCAGCATCCTGTGGGAGGGGTCATCTGGGGCCAACGTCCTGACTTTC CASILWEGSSGANVLTF
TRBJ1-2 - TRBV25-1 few TGTGCCAGCAGTGAATATAACCCAGGCCGTGTTGGCTACACCTTC CASSEYNPGRVGYTF
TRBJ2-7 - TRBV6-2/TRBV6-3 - TGTGCCAGCAGTCCTACCGGCGGGTGGCGCGTGGTGGGCTCCTACGAGCAGTACTTC CASSPTGGWRVVGSYEQYF